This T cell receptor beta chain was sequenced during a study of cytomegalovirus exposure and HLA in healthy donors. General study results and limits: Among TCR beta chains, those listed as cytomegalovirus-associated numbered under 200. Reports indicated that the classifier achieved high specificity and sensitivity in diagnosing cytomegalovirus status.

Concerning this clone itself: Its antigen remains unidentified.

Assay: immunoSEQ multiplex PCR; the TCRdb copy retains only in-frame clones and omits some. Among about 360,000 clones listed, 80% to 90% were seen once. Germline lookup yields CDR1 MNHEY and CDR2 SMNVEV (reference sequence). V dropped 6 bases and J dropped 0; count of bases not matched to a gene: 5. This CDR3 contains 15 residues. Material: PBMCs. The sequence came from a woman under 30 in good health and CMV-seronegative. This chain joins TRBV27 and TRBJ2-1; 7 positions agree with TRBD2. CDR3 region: CASRRAGSSYNEQFF. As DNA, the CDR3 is TGTGCCAGCAGAAGAGCGGGGAGCTCCTACAATGAGCAGTTCTTC.